This TCR beta chain stems from a study of T cells in localized non-small cell lung cancer (dated by TCRdb to 2020 to 2022). Study-level background: The study analyzed T cell repertoires of 236 early-stage NSCLC patients, comparing tumors and uninvolved tumor-adjacent lungs. The cohort was made up of 200 to 250 treatment-naive NSCLC patients whose localized lung tumors had been resected. The mean age of the NSCLC patients was under 70 years, with 130 or so men and about a hundred women.

Regarding this clone: Its antigen target is currently unknown. No qualities accompany the bases; no much larger clone lies one base away.

Findings and caveats that apply to the study as a whole: Uninvolved tumor-adjacent lung showed the highest T cell clonality, higher than tumor, which suggests more focused antigenic responses in the adjacent lung. Since the design was exploratory, TCR variables were selected using unadjusted p-values with no false-discovery rate correction. A median of 57 of the top 100 tumor clones turned up in the paired uninvolved adjacent lung, and under 30 of those clones also ranked among the top 100 of that same adjacent lung. Longer overall survival was associated with higher blood T cell density, whereas shorter survival was associated with higher adjacent-lung clonality. Because multi-region tumor sequencing was not performed, intratumor heterogeneity could not be ruled out.

CDR1 SGHNT and CDR2 YYREEE are derived from the germline V gene (reference sequence). The CDR3 measures 13 amino acids from cysteine to phenylalanine. Here the CDR3 DNA is all that survives: 39 bases in frame from base 1. The V end loses 2 bases and the J end loses 5 bases, and a stretch of 10 bases separates them. At diagnosis, tumor, uninvolved tumor-adjacent lung and peripheral blood were collected and then preserved as a mix of FFPE and fresh-frozen material. For TCR repertoire profiling, blood samples were analyzed in the form of peripheral blood mononuclear cells. TCR beta CDR3 regions were sequenced from DNA using the immunoSEQ Assay. In the original analysis: T cell density was computed as TCR beta template counts normalized to usable DNA estimated by amplifying housekeeping genes. Richness was estimated using the preseqR package, with extrapolation to 400,000 templates for PBMC samples and to 120,000 templates for tissue samples. Clonality was defined by subtracting Pielou's evenness from one. Tissue-enriched TCRs were identified through differential abundance testing performed on productive amino-acid clonotypes, with a minimum total count of 5 and an alpha of 0.1. The Jaccard Index and the Morisita Overlap Index were used to quantify repertoire overlap between compartments. GLIPH clustered TCR beta CDR3s with public tetramer-defined viral CDR3s; viral motifs required at least three viral sequences plus V-gene enrichment. The table was pulled from immuneACCESS by TCRdb, which kept in-frame rearrangements only. Such tables lose some clones; where checked, under half of the loss comes from unresolved V genes, and the rest has no known cause. V and J calls and clone size are copied from that table; D and trimming were computed from the DNA. The sample has 15,000 to 20,000 clones on record, around 90% of them singletons. Of the sample, around 1.2% falls within the top ten clones.

Sequencing used peripheral blood mononuclear cells, obtained before any cancer treatment. The chain couples TRBV5-4 to TRBJ2-5; the D gene is unclear. The clonotype was recovered from a woman aged 40-69 years with stage III lung adenocarcinoma. The CDR3 is CASSFWGSETQYF. The DNA is TGTGCCAGCAGCTTTTGGGGATCGGAGACCCAGTACTTC.